This T cell receptor (beta chain) was recorded in a study of cytomegalovirus exposure and HLA in healthy donors. Germline CDR1 MGHRA, CDR2 YSYEKL. CDR3 length: 18 residues. After removal of 4 bases from V and 2 bases from J, the junction contained 16 bases not matched to a gene. The PCR made use of 60 Vbeta and 13 Jbeta primers. The data were produced by immunoSEQ multiplex PCR, yet TCRdb's version contains in-frame clones alone and is incomplete. Its table lists approximately 80,000 clones. The chain couples TRBV4-1 to TRBJ2-7; 8 bases are shared with TRBD1. The TCR originated in a woman aged 25-40 years in good health and CMV-seronegative. The sequencing sample was made of PBMCs. The CDR3: CASSLTPTGTGGAYEQYF. For the CDR3, the DNA is TGCGCCAGCAGCCTTACTCCCACCGGGACAGGCGGCGCCTACGAGCAGTACTTC.